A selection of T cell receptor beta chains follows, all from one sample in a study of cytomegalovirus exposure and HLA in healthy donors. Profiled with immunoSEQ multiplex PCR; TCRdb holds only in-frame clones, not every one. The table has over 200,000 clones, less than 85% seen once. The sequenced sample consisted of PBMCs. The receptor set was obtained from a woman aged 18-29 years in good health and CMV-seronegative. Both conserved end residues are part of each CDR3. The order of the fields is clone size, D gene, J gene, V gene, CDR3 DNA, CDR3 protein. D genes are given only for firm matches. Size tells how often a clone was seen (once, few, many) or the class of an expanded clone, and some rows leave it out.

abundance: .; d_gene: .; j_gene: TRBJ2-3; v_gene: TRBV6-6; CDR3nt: TGTGCCAGCAGTTACGGCGTGACAGGACTCACAGATACGCAGTATTTT; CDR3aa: CASSYGVTGLTDTQYF
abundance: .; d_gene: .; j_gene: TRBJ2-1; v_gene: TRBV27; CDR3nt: TGTGCCAGCAGTGACTTGAAAGAGCAGTTCTTC; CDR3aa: CASSDLKEQFF
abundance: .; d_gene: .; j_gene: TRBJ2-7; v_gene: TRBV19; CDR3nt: TGTGCCAGTAGTATCGACCGATCCTACGAGCAGTACTTC; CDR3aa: CASSIDRSYEQYF
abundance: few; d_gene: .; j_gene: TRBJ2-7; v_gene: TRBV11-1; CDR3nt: TGTGCCAGCAGCTTAACAGACACCTACGAGCAGTACTTC; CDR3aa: CASSLTDTYEQYF
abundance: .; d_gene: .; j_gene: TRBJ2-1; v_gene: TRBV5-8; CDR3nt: TGTGCCAGCGGGGCGAGTGAGCAGTTCTTC; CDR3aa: CASGASEQFF
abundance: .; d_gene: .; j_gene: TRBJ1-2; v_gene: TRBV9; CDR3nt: TGTGCCAGCAGCGTAGGGGGAGGGCCGCTAGCTAACTATGGCTACACCTTC; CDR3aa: CASSVGGGPLANYGYTF
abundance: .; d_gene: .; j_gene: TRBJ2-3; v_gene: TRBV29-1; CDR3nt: TGCAGCGTCTCGCTGGGGGGTAGCACAGATACGCAGTATTTT; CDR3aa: CSVSLGGSTDTQYF
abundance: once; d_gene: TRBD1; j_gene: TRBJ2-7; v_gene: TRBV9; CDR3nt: TGTGCCAGCAGCGGACAGGGAGATCCCTACGAGCAGTACTTC; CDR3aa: CASSGQGDPYEQYF
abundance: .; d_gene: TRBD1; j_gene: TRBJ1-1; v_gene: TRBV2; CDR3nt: TGTGCCAGCGGACAGGGGGCTCTTATGAACACTGAAGCTTTCTTT; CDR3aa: CASGQGALMNTEAFF
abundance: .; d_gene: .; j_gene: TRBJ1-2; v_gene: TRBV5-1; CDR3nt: TGCGCCAGCAGCCCCCTTGGGGGGGTTAACTATGGCTACACCTTC; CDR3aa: CASSPLGGVNYGYTF
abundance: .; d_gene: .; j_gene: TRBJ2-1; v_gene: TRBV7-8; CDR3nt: TGTGCCAGCAGCTTATGGCAGATAAGAACCTCCTACAATGAGCAGTTCTTC; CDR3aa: CASSLWQIRTSYNEQFF
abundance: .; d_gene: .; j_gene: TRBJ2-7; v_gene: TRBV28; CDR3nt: TGTGCCAGCAGTTTATCCCTCCTGGGCTACGAGCAGTACTTC; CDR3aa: CASSLSLLGYEQYF
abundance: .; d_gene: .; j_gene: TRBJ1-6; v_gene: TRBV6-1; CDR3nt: TGTGCCAGCAGCTACCCGGGGGATTCACCCCTCCACTTT; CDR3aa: CASSYPGDSPLHF
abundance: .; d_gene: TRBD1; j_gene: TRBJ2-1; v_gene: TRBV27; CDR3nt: TGTGCCAGCAGTCTTCAGACAGGGGTCAATGAGCAGTTCTTC; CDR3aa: CASSLQTGVNEQFF
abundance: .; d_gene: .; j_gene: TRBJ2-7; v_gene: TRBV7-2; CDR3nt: TGTGCCAGCAGCCGCAGCTTATTCCCTCCGGGAGCCTACGAGCAGTACTTC; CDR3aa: CASSRSLFPPGAYEQYF
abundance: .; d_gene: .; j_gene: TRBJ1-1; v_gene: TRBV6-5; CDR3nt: TGTGCCAGCAGTTCGATGGAGTGGTTTAAGGCTGAAGCTTTCTTT; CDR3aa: CASSSMEWFKAEAFF
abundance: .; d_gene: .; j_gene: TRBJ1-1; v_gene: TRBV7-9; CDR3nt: TGTGCCAGCAGCCGGGCGGGGAACACTGAAGCTTTCTTT; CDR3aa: CASSRAGNTEAFF
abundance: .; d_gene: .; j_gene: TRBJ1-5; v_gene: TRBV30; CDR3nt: TGTGCCTGTTCCTATAGCAATCAGCCCCAGCATTTT; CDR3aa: CACSYSNQPQHF
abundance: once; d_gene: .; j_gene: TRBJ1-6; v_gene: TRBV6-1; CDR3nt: TGTGCCAGCAGATCGACAGGTGGATTCAATTCACCCCTCCACTTT; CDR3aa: CASRSTGGFNSPLHF
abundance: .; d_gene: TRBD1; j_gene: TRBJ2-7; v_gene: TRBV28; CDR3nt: TGTGCCAGCAGTTTATCCGACAGGGCCTCCTACGAGCAGTACTTC; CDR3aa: CASSLSDRASYEQYF
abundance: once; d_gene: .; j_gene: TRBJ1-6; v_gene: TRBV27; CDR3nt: TGTGCCAGCAGGACATCGGATTCACCCCTCCACTTT; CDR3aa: CASRTSDSPLHF
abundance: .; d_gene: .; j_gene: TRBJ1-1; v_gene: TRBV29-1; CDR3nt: TGCAGCGTTGAAACACACGGGAACACTGAAGCTTTCTTT; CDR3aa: CSVETHGNTEAFF
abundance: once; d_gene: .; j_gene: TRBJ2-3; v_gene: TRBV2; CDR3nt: TGTGCCAGCAAGTGGCAGCACAGCACAGATACGCAGTATTTT; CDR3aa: CASKWQHSTDTQYF
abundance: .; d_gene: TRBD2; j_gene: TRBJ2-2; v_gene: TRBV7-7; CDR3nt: TGTGCTAGCAGCCTACGGACTAGCGGGGGCAACACCGGGGAGCTGTTTTTT; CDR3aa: CASSLRTSGGNTGELFF
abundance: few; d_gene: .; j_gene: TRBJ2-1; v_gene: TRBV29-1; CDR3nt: TGCAGCGTTGAAGTGTCCAGGGGCCCGGAATACGGTGAGCAGTTCTTC; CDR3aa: CSVEVSRGPEYGEQFF
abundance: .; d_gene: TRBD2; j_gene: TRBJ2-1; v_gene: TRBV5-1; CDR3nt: TGCGCCAGCTCCGGGGCGGGAGGGCTGAATGGAGGTGAGCAGTTCTTC; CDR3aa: CASSGAGGLNGGEQFF
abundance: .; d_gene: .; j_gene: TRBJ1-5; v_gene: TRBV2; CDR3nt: TGTGCCAGCAGTGAGGGACGGACCAATCAGCCCCAGCATTTT; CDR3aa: CASSEGRTNQPQHF
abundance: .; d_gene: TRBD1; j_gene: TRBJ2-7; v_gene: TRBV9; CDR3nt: TGTGCCAGCAGCGCGACAGGGAACCCCTACGAGCAGTACTTC; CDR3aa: CASSATGNPYEQYF
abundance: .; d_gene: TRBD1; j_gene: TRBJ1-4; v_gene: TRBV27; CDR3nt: TGTGCCAGCAGGACCAGAACGGGACAGGGGCCGGAAAAACTGTTTTTT; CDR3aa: CASRTRTGQGPEKLFF
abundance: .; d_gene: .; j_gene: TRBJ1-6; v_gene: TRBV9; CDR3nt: TGTGCCAGCAGCGTAGACGGGAGCTCCTATAATTCACCCCTCCACTTT; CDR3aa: CASSVDGSSYNSPLHF
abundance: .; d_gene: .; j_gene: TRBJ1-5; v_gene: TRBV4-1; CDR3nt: TGCGCCAGCAGCCAAGTGCGCGGGAAGAATCAGCCCCAGCATTTT; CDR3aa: CASSQVRGKNQPQHF
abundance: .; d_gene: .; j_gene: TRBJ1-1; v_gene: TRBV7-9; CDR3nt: TGTGCCAGCAGCTCCAAACCACTGAACACTGAAGCTTTCTTT; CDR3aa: CASSSKPLNTEAFF
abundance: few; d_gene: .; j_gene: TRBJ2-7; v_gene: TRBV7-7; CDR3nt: TGTGCCAGCAGCTTAAGGGCAGGGCCCATATACGAGCAGTACTTC; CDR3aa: CASSLRAGPIYEQYF
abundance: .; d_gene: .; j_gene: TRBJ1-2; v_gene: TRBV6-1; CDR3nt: TGTGCCAGCAGTGAACATTTTGGCACCGCCTATGGCTACACCTTC; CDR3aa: CASSEHFGTAYGYTF
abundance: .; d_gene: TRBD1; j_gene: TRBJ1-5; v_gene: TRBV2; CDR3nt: TGTGCCAGCAGTCCGAGGGGGACAGGGGTGAGTTACGGGCAGCCCCAGCATTTT; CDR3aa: CASSPRGTGVSYGQPQHF
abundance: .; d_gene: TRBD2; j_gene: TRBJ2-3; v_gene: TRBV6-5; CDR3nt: TGTGCCAGCAGTTACGGAGCGGGAGAGTATAAAGATACGCAGTATTTT; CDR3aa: CASSYGAGEYKDTQYF
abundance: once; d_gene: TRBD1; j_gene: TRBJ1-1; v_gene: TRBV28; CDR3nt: TGTGCCAGCAGCCTACAGGGGGCCCAGAACACTGAAGCTTTCTTT; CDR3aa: CASSLQGAQNTEAFF
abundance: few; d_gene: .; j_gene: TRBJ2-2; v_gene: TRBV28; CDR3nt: TGTGCCACCCTAGCGAGAACGGCGACCGGGGAGCTGTTTTTT; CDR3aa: CATLARTATGELFF
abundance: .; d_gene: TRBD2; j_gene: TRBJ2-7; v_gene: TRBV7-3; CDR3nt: TGTGCCAGCAGCCCCACTAGCGGGAGCCACGAGCAGTACTTC; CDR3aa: CASSPTSGSHEQYF
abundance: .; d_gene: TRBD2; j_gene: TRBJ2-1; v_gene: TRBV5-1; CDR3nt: TGCGCCAGCACCTCCCTAGCGGGGGGGTACAATGAGCAGTTCTTC; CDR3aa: CASTSLAGGYNEQFF
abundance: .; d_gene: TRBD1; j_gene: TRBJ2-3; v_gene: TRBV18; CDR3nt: TGTGCCAGCTCACCACCTCTCTCTACAGGGGGACGAGATACGCAGTATTTT; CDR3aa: CASSPPLSTGGRDTQYF
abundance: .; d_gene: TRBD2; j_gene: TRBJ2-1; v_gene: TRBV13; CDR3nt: TGTGCCAGCAGCACCGGGACTAGCGGTTACTACAATGAGCAGTTCTTC; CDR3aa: CASSTGTSGYYNEQFF
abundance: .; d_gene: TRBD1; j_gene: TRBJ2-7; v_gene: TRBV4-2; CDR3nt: TGTGCCAGCAGCTTGCTAGGACAGGGTATCAACGAGCAGTACTTC; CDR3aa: CASSLLGQGINEQYF
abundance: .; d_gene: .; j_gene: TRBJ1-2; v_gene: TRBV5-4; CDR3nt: TGTGCCAGCAGCTTGGATCGGACAGCATATGGCTACACCTTC; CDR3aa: CASSLDRTAYGYTF
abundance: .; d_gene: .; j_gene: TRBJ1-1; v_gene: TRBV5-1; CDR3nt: TGCGCCAGCAGCTTGGCACTAGGGCAGGGTGGGGAAGCTTTCTTT; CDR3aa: CASSLALGQGGEAFF
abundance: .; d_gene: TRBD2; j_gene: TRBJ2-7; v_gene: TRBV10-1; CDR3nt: TGCGCCAGCAGTGAGGGGGGACTAGCCGGTTACGAGCAGTACTTC; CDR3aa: CASSEGGLAGYEQYF
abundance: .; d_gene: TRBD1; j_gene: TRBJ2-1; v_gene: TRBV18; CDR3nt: TGTGCCAGCTCACCCTATAAGGGACAGGGGGCGACTGAGCAGTTCTTC; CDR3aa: CASSPYKGQGATEQFF
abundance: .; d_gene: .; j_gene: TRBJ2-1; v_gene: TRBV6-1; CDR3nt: TGTGCCAGCAGTGGTAGCGGATCTACCTACAATGAGCAGTTCTTC; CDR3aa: CASSGSGSTYNEQFF
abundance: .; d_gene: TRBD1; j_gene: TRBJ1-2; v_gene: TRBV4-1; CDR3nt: TGCGCCAGCAGCCAAGGGGGACAGGGTATAGGCTACACCTTC; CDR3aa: CASSQGGQGIGYTF